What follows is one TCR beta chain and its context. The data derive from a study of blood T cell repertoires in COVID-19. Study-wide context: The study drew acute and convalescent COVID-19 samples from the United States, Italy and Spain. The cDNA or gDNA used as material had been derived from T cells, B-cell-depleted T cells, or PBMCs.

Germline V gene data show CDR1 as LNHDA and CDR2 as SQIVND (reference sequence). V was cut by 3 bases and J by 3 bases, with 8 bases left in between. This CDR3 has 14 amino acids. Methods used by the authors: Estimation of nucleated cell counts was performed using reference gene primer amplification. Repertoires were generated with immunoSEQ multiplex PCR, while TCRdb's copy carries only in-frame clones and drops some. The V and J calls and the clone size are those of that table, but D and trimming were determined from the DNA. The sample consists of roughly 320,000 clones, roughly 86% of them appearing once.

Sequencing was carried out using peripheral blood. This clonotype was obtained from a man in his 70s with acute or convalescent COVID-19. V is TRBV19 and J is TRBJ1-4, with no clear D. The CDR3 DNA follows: TGTGCCAGTAGTATGAGGGAGGCTAATGAAAAACTGTTTTTT. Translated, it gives CASSMREANEKLFF.